Given below is one T cell receptor (beta chain) in context. Its specificity is not known. The data originate from a study of cytomegalovirus exposure and HLA in healthy donors. Study outcomes and limitations: Exclusion as indistinguishable affected some V segments, including TRBV6-2 and TRBV6-3.

The PCR employed 60 Vbeta primers together with 13 Jbeta primers. Profiling relied on immunoSEQ multiplex PCR, and the TCRdb table lists in-frame clones only, not all of them. The sample holds 150,000 to 250,000 clones, 75% to 85% seen once. In germline, CDR1 is MGHDK, CDR2 SYGVNS. CDR3 size: 15 residues. V dropped 3 bases and J dropped 7 bases, with 15 bases sitting between them. The sample was PBMCs. The source is a girl aged 10 to 17 in good health and CMV-seropositive. This chain uses TRBV25-1 with TRBJ1-4; no reliable D call. CDR3 sequence reads: CASSETLLQGEKLFF. The CDR3 nucleotides are TGTGCCAGCAGTGAGACACTCCTCCAAGGTGAAAAACTGTTTTTT.